The subject of this entry is one TCR beta chain. This clonotype was picked up a small number of times. Its recognized antigen is unknown. No much larger clone exists at a distance of one base, and base qualities are not known. The sample was run on an Illumina HiSeq 1500. TCRdb trimmed the raw reads at Q25, called clones with MiXCR and kept productive beta chains. A single entry per CDR3 protein holds the most common genes and DNA from its merged rows. This sample comprises under 850,000 distinct CDR3 sequences, roughly 36% of them detected only once. The ten largest clones represent over 15% of the sample. Reading from cysteine to phenylalanine, the CDR3 counts 17 amino acids. Only the CDR3 part of the read is kept: 51 bases, read in frame from the first base. The germline V gene encodes CDR1 MGHRA and CDR2 YSYEKL. The V end gives up 1 base and the J end 7 bases, leaving 11 bases in the junction not matched to a gene.

What this sample's treatment or condition label stands for: in vitro stimulation with specific CMV peptide epitopes to enrich CMV-specific T cells. This sample is drawn from a study of T cell repertoires in cytomegalovirus infection (dated by TCRdb to the late 2010s). A note on the overall study: Alongside well-studied HLA-B-restricted epitopes, the peptide stimulations were aimed at recently identified HLA-C-restricted CMV epitopes, whose presentation resists viral immunomodulation. Because public TCR beta signatures pointed to carriage of CMV infection together with the matching HLA type, the HLA type of each donor mattered for the analysis. Overall study results and their limits: The ex vivo response was dominated by HLA-C-restricted CMV-specific TCR beta clonotypes, and the single most frequent clonotype in two of eight donors was supplied by these HLA-C-restricted clonotypes. In both this cohort and an independent cohort of 352 donors, the cumulative frequency of public TCR beta family members distinguished carriers of CMV infection plus the relevant HLA type.

This sequence originates from a human donor in good health (CMV status not recorded). Some clones in this sample may be carry-over from other donors' samples. The V gene is TRBV4-1 and the J gene is TRBJ2-3, and 10 junctional nucleotides match TRBD1. This material consisted of cultured PBMCs, taken from culture after CMV antigen stimulation. At the DNA level, the sequence is TGCGCCAGCAGCCAAGGCTCTTGGACAGGGGGTAAGAATACGCAGTATTTT. Its protein is CASSQGSWTGGKNTQYF.